This T cell receptor beta chain was recovered during a study of T cell responses to AZD1222 COVID-19 vaccine. General study findings and limits: In a largely white British group with more females than males, clonal diversity was possibly underestimated. The repertoires were collected only after the peak T cell response. Baseline testing showed seropositivity in only a handful of AZD1222 recipients.

This CDR3 is built from 16 residues. The germline gives CDR1 GTSNPN, CDR2 SVGIG (reference sequence). With V trimmed by 0 bases and J by 7 bases, 12 bases remained unmatched. As to this clone: Its antigen remains unidentified.

Here immunoSEQ multiplex PCR was the method, and the copy in TCRdb shows in-frame clones only, minus some. The sample carries around 84,000 clones, about 90% recorded once. Sequencing used peripheral blood, obtained on day 0 of AZD1222 vaccination. This chain uses TRBV30 with TRBJ2-7, with TRBD2 matching 10 bases. The receptor was derived from an adult in good health. The CDR3 loop is CAWSVGALAGAREQYF. The CDR3 DNA reads TGTGCCTGGAGTGTAGGGGCCCTAGCGGGAGCTCGTGAGCAGTACTTC.